This T cell receptor (beta chain) appears in the sequencing data of a study of siplizumab effects on memory and regulatory T cells. Study observations and caveats: Naive T cells appeared more diverse than memory cells and seemed to be major alloresponse contributors. Roughly 80-97% of proliferating CD4+ or CD8+ clones lacked an assignable naive or memory phenotype.

Worth noting for this clone: As yet, its antigen is unknown.

The CDR3 runs 14 residues. V lost 0 bases and J 8 bases, leaving 13 bases between the germline ends. Germline V gene lookup returns CDR1 LNHDA and CDR2 SQIVND (reference sequence). The method was immunoSEQ multiplex PCR; TCRdb's version includes in-frame clones alone and lacks a portion of them. Of just under 85,000 clones in the sample, about 91% were seen once. The TCR sequence derives from a human donor in good health. The rearrangement joins TRBV19 to TRBJ1-2, with D unresolved. The sequencing sample was made of Tregs sorted from blood. The CDR3 sequence: CASSIDPFAGGYTF. CDR3 nucleotides: TGTGCCAGTAGTATAGATCCGTTCGCGGGGGGCTACACCTTC.